This T cell receptor beta chain was found in a study of PD-1 blockade in classical Hodgkin lymphoma (TCRdb year 2020). Broadly, across the study: Nivolumab dosing was 3 mg/kg intravenously every 2 weeks, continuing until either disease progression or unacceptable toxicity. To define a peripheral blood immune signature of response to PD-1 blockade in classical Hodgkin lymphoma, the study combined TCR beta sequencing with CyTOF.

Overall results and qualifications from the work: A significant rise by C4D1 was seen in CD4+ but not CD8+ TCR diversity (p=0.0027 vs p=0.16), with the rise being most apparent in complete responders (p=0.02). Newly diagnosed patients were reported to have lower baseline TCR diversity than healthy donors, and relapsed/refractory patients were reported to have lower baseline TCR diversity still. Trial patients with a complete response had baseline diversity similar to that of newly diagnosed patients, while partial responders and progressors had significantly lower diversity. Lower diversity was seen in patients whose nivolumab began less than 1 year after ASCT, and these patients were left out of later analyses so that immune reconstitution would not confound the results. Only a single clinical trial cohort was studied, and what caused the repertoire differences, possibly disease activity or prior therapy, remained undefined.

The V end gives up 4 bases and the J end 8 bases, leaving 5 bases in the junction not matched to a gene. The CDR3 runs 13 amino acids, cysteine and phenylalanine included. CDR3 DNA only is kept here, 39 bases in frame from base 1. The germline V gene sets CDR1 to SGHNT and CDR2 to YENEEA. The Qiagen DNeasy kit was used to extract genomic DNA from unsorted PBMCs and from the negatively selected CD4+ and CD8+ fractions. Using primers that anneal to V and J segments, immunoSEQ multiplex PCR amplified the TCR beta CDR3 regions. A synthetic immune receptor repertoire was used to minimize amplification bias, and remaining bias was computationally removed after sequencing. Per the source publication's procedure: Repertoire diversity was quantified as the Shannon entropy index using custom Python scripts. The unsorted, CD4+ and CD8+ repertoires were each analyzed separately, with the exception of combined analyses, where CD4+ and CD8+ sequences were merged in silico. A clone counted as expanded when the clone's frequency after treatment rose at least 2-fold relative to C1D1, and clones undetected at baseline were given a pseudocount of 0.5. Singleton clones were defined as clones with 0 or 1 copy at C1D1, and non-singleton clones were defined as clones with 2 or more copies. Clones expanded in unsorted samples were annotated as CD4+, CD8+ or unknown by matching protein sequences in sorted samples from the same patient. Wilcoxon tests on paired samples were used to test diversity changes from C1D1 to C4D1. TCRdb's version of the immuneACCESS table is confined to in-frame rearrangements and falls short of the full clone set. An unresolved V gene accounts for under half of the shortfall where checked; the remainder is of unknown origin. V and J calls and clone size are given by that table; D and trimming were obtained from the DNA. For this sample there are under 30,000 clones; over 75% appear just once. About 2.3% of the sample is held by the ten biggest clonotypes.

Details on this clone: The antigen it recognizes is unknown. No quality values exist for individual bases; no much larger clone is one base distant.

Taken with the paper, the label for time point translates to: cycle 1 day 1 (C1D1), immediately before nivolumab initiation. Relapse after autologous stem cell transplantation had occurred in all trial patients, and cohorts A, B and C were distinguished by prior brentuximab vedotin exposure. Magnetic negative selection with a Miltenyi CD4+ T cell isolation kit was used to purify CD4+ T cells from thawed PBMCs. The trial cohort comprised 60 or so patients with relapsed/refractory classical Hodgkin lymphoma whose best overall responses were complete response, partial response or progressive disease. Single-agent nivolumab was administered to trial patients in the multi-cohort phase II CheckMate 205 trial. An independent review committee assessed best overall response by applying the 2007 International Working Group response criteria. Trial PBMCs were obtained immediately prior to nivolumab initiation (C1D1) and on therapy at cycle 2 day 1 and cycle 4 day 1. After peripheral blood was drawn into 8 mL Vacutainer Cell Preparation Tubes, PBMCs were isolated by centrifugation and then cryopreserved. Purified CD4+ and CD8+ fractions were prepared only for cases in which an additional PBMC sample was available. Magnetically labelled cells were depleted on LS columns in a quadroMACS separator, and the flow-through was collected as the purified fraction.

The material was CD4+ T cells from blood, obtained at baseline. The receptor was isolated from a human donor with classical Hodgkin lymphoma. The sequence is built from TRBV11-3 and TRBJ2-3, and 8 bases in between align with TRBD2. The CDR3 protein is CASSSGLGGTQYF. The nucleotide sequence is TGTGCCAGCAGCTCGGGACTAGGCGGTACGCAGTATTTT.